This T cell receptor (beta chain) was retrieved from a study of blood T cell repertoires in COVID-19. Turning to the study itself: COVID-19 samples collected from the United States, Italy and Spain covered acute and convalescent phases.

Profiled with immunoSEQ multiplex PCR; TCRdb holds only in-frame clones, not every one. The sample records about 56,000 clones, 84% being singletons. This CDR3 region has 17 residues. Trimming took off 4 bases at V and 0 bases at J, with 13 bases between the two ends. The V gene's germline CDR1 is SGHNT and CDR2 YENEEA. This sequence was found in a woman of 80 years or more with acute or convalescent COVID-19. V usage is TRBV11-3 and J usage is TRBJ2-6; D may be TRBD1 (6 bases). Sequenced material: peripheral blood. The CDR3 protein is CASSSTGYISGANVLTF. The CDR3 nucleotides are TGTGCCAGCAGCTCGACAGGCTATATCTCTGGGGCCAACGTCCTGACTTTC.